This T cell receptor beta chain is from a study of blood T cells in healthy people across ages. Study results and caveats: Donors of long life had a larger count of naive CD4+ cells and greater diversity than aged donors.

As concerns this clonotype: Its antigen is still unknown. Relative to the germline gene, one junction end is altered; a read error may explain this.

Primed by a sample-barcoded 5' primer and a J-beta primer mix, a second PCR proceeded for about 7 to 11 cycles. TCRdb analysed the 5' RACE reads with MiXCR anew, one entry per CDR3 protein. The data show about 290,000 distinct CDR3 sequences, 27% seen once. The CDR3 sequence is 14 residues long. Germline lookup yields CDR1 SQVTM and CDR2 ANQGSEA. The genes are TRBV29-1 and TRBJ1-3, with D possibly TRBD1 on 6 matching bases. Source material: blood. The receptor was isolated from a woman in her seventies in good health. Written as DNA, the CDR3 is TGCAGCGTTGTAGGGGGACTTGCTGGAAACACCGTATATTTT. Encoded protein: CSVVGGLAGNTVYF.